This TCR beta chain was captured in a study of shared clonotypes between healthy human individuals. CDR3 length equals 15 residues. Trimming took 5 bases from V and 2 from J, leaving 13 bases between them. Looked up from germline, CDR1 is SGHVS and CDR2 is FQNEAQ. Method: immunoSEQ multiplex PCR; TCRdb's copy keeps in-frame clones and lacks some. The table records roughly 1,500,000 clones, 95% to 99% of them present only once. Study results and caveats: Clonotypes which were not shared had lower generation probabilities than clonotypes that all four donors shared.

For this clone: Its matching antigen is unknown.

The sequenced sample consisted of naive CD4+ T cells sorted from blood. Specified subset: CD45RA+ positively selected. The rearrangement uses TRBV7-8 and TRBJ2-1, with D perhaps matching TRBD1 (6 bases). This sequence originates from a man under 40 in good health. This chain's CDR3 is CASSVQGNPYNEQFF. CDR3 sequence (DNA): TGTGCCAGCAGCGTGCAGGGGAACCCCTACAATGAGCAGTTCTTC.